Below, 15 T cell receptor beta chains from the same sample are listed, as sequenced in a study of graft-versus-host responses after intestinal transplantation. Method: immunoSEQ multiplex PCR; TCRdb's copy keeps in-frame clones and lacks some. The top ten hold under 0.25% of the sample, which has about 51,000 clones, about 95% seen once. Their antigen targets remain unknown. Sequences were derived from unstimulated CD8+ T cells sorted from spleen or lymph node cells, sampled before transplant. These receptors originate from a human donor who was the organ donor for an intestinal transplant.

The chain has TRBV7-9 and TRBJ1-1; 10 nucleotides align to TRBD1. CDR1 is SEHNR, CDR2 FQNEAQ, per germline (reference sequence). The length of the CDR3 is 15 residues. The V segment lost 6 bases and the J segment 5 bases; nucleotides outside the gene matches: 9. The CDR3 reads CASRPTGTGVTEAFF. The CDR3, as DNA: TGTGCCAGCAGGCCCACCGGGACAGGGGTGACTGAAGCTTTCTTT.

CDR3 coding DNA: TGTGCCAGCAGCCAAGATAGCCTTGCCTACGAGCAGTACTTC. Translating it yields CASSQDSLAYEQYF. V is TRBV14 and J is TRBJ2-7, with D hard to call. The CDR3 sequence is 14 residues long. With 0 bases removed from V and 2 bases from J, the gap between germline ends came to 8 bases. Germline CDR1 SGHDN, CDR2 FVKESK.

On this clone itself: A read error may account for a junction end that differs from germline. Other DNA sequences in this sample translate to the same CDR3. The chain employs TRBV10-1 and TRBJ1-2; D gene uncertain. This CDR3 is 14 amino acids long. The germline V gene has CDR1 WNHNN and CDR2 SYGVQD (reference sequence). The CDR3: CASRCKTRNNGYTF. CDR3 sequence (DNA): TGCGCCAGCAGGTGCAAGACAAGAAATAATGGCTATACCTTC.

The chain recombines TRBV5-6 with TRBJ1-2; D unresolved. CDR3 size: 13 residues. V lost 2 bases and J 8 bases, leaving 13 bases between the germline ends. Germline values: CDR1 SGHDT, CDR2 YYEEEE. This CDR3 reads CASSFIGSGGYTF. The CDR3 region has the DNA TGTGCCAGCAGCTTTATTGGATCGGGAGGCTACACCTTC. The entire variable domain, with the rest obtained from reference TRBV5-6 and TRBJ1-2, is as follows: DAGVTQSPTHLIKTRGQQVTLRCSPKSGHDTVSWYQQALGQGPQFIFQYYEEEERQRGNFPDRFSGHQFPNYSSELNVNALLLGDSALYLCASSFIGSGGYTFGSGTRLTVV.

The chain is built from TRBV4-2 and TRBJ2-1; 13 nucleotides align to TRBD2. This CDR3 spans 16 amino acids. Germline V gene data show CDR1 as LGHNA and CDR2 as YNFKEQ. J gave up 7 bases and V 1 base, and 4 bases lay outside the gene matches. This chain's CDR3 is CASSQVLAGGPNEQFF. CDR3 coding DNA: TGTGCCAGCAGCCAAGTACTAGCGGGGGGGCCTAATGAGCAGTTCTTC.

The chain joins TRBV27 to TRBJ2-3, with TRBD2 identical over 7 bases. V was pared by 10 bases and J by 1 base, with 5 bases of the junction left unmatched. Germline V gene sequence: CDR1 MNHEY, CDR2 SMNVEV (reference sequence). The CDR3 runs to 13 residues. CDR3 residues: CATSAGGTDTQYF. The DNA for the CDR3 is TGTGCCACCTCGGCGGGGGGCACAGATACGCAGTATTTT.

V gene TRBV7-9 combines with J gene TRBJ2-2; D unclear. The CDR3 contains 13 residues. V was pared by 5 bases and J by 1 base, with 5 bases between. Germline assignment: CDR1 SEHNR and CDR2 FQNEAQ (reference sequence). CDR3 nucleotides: TGTGCCAGCAGCCCAAGGAACACCGGGGAGCTGTTTTTT. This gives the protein CASSPRNTGELFF.

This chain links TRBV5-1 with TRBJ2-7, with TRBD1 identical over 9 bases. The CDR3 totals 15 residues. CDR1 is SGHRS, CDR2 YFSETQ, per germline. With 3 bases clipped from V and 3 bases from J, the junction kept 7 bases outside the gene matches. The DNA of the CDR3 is TGCGCCAGCAGCTGGGGACAGGGAGCTGGCTACGAGCAGTACTTC. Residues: CASSWGQGAGYEQYF.

As DNA, the CDR3 is TGTGCCAGCAGTTTACTGCCTGCTCGCGAGCAGTACTTC. This gives the protein CASSLLPAREQYF. The chain uses TRBV27 and TRBJ2-7; D remains ambiguous. Germline assignment: CDR1 MNHEY and CDR2 SMNVEV (reference sequence). Trimming stripped 2 bases from V and 6 bases from J, with 11 bases between. The CDR3 consists of 13 residues.

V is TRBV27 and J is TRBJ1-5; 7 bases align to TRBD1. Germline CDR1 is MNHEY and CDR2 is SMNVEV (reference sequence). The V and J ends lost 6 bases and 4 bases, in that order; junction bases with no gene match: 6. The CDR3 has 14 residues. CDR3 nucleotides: TGTGCCAGCAGCATCCGGGACAGAAATCAGCCCCAGCATTTT. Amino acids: CASSIRDRNQPQHF.

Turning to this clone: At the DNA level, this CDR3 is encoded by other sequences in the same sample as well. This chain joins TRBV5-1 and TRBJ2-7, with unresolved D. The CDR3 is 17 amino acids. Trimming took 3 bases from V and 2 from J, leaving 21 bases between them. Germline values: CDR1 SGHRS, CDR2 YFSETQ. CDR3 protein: CASSSPPEDPSTYEQYF. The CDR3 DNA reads TGCGCCAGCAGCTCCCCACCTGAGGATCCAAGTACCTACGAGCAGTACTTC.

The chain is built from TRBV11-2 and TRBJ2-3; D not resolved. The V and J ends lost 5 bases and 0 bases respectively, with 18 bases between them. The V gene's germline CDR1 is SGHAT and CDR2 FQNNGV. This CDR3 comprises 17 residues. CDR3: CASSDLFLDHSTDTQYF. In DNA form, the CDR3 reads TGTGCCAGCAGCGACCTCTTTCTAGATCATAGCACAGATACGCAGTATTTT. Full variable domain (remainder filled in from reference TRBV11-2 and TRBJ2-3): EAGVAQSPRYKIIEKRQSVAFWCNPISGHATLYWYQQILGQGPKLLIQFQNNGVVDDSQLPKDRFSAERLKGVDSTLKIQPAKLEDSAVYLCASSDLFLDHSTDTQYFGPGTRLTVL.

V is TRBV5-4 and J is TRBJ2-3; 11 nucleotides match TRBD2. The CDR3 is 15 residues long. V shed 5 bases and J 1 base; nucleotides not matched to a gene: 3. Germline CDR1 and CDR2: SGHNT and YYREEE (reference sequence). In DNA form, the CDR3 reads TGTGCCAGCAGTTCACTAGCGGGGGGCACAGATACGCAGTATTTT. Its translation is CASSSLAGGTDTQYF. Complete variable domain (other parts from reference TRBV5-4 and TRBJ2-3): ETGVTQSPTHLIKTRGQQVTLRCSSQSGHNTVSWYQQALGQGPQFIFQYYREEENGRGNFPPRFSGLQFPNYSSELNVNALELDDSALYLCASSSLAGGTDTQYFGPGTRLTVL.

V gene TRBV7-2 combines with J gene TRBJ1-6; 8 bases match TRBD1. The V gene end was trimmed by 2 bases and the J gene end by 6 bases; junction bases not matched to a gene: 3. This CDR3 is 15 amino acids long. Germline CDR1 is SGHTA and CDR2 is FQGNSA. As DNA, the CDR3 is TGTGCCAGCAGCTTAAGAGGACAGGGTAATTCACCCCTCCACTTT. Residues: CASSLRGQGNSPLHF.

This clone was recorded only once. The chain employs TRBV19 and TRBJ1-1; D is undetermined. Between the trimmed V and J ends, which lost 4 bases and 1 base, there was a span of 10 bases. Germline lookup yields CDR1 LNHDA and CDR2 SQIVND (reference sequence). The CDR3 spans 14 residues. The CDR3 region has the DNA TGTGCCAGTAGTAAGCTCTCGGCGAACACTGAAGCTTTCTTT. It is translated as CASSKLSANTEAFF.